The 18 T cell receptor beta chains presented below share a single source sample, sequenced in a study of blood T cell repertoires in COVID-19. TCRdb's copy holds only in-frame clones and misses some; the assay was immunoSEQ multiplex PCR. Counted here are around 260,000 clones, roughly 84% occurring once; the ten biggest clones make up around 4%. The specimen was peripheral blood. Source of these receptors: a man aged 55 to 70 with acute or convalescent COVID-19.

This clone has a single count. The rearrangement links TRBV13 to TRBJ1-1; no definite D call. The length of the CDR3 is 13 residues. Trimming took 4 bases from V and 7 from J, leaving 13 bases between them. The V gene's germline CDR1 is PRHDT and CDR2 FYEKMQ (reference sequence). The DNA of the CDR3 is TGTGCCAGCAGCTCCCCCGACACCCTTGAAGCTTTCTTT. Residues: CASSSPDTLEAFF.

The V gene is TRBV6-5, the J gene TRBJ1-6, with 10 bases matching TRBD1. V dropped 7 bases and J dropped 7; count of bases not matched to a gene: 7. Germline V gene sequence: CDR1 MNHEY, CDR2 SVGAGI. This CDR3 region has 15 residues. CDR3 amino acids: CASTWDRGRNSPLHF. The CDR3 bases are TGTGCCAGCACCTGGGACAGGGGAAGGAATTCACCCCTCCACTTT.

The chain employs TRBV6-5 and TRBJ1-2, with 7 bases fitting TRBD1. CDR1 is MNHEY, CDR2 SVGAGI, per germline. Germline trimming cut 8 bases from V and 8 bases from J; bases unmatched to any gene: 8. This CDR3 region has 12 residues. CDR3 region: CASQTGFRGYTF. DNA for the CDR3: TGTGCCAGCCAGACAGGGTTTAGAGGCTACACCTTC.

The CDR3 region is CASSQDGGGGPYEQYF. Written as DNA, the CDR3 is TGCGCCAGCAGCCAAGATGGTGGGGGAGGGCCCTACGAGCAGTACTTC. The gene calls are TRBV4-3 and TRBJ2-7, with 7 bases matching TRBD2. This CDR3 is built from 16 residues. After removal of 0 bases from V and 2 bases from J, the junction contained 7 bases not matched to a gene. The germline V gene encodes CDR1 LGHNA and CDR2 YSLEER.

The chain has TRBV5-6 and TRBJ1-6, with D possibly matching TRBD1 (5 bases). The CDR3 runs 15 residues. With 0 bases removed from V and 4 bases from J, the gap between germline ends came to 8 bases. Germline V gives CDR1 SGHDT, CDR2 YYEEEE. CDR3 coding DNA: TGTGCCAGCAGCTTGGGACAGTTGTATAATTCACCCCTCCACTTT. As protein: CASSLGQLYNSPLHF.

V gene TRBV6-1 combines with J gene TRBJ2-1, with TRBD2 matching over 7 bases. The ends lost 2 bases at V and 3 bases at J; junction bases unmatched: 7. Per the germline V gene, CDR1 is MNHNS and CDR2 is SASEGT. The CDR3 has 16 amino acids. The CDR3 spells CASSEIGLADYNEQFF. Here the CDR3 DNA reads TGTGCCAGCAGTGAAATAGGTCTAGCGGACTACAATGAGCAGTTCTTC.

This rearrangement joins TRBV10-3 to TRBJ2-7, with 7 bases lining up with TRBD1. The CDR3 consists of 12 residues. Per the germline V gene, CDR1 is ENHRY and CDR2 is SYGVKD. The junction had 2 bases not matched to a gene; V was cut back by 4 bases and J by 5 bases. The CDR3 reads CAISAGGNEQYF. CDR3 DNA sequence: TGTGCCATCAGTGCAGGGGGAAACGAGCAGTACTTC.

This chain uses TRBV6-5 with TRBJ2-5; TRBD1 is a possible D gene (6 bases). Germline CDR1 MNHEY, CDR2 SVGAGI. The CDR3 contains 12 residues. V was cut by 6 bases and J by 5 bases, with 10 bases left in between. The CDR3 spells CASRDRQETQYF. The CDR3 DNA reads TGTGCCAGCAGGGACAGACAGGAGACCCAGTACTTC.

This chain joins TRBV6-6 and TRBJ2-2, with unresolved D. CDR1 is MNHNY and CDR2 is SVGAGI in the germline V gene (reference sequence). The CDR3 extends over 14 amino acids. The V and J ends lost 5 bases and 0 bases respectively, with 7 bases between them. The CDR3, as DNA: TGTGCCAGCAGTGTGGGCGCGAACACCGGGGAGCTGTTTTTT. Its translation: CASSVGANTGELFF.

In its sample, this clone was seen once. The DNA of the CDR3 is TGTGCCAGCAGCTATCTTCCGGGAGGGACTCAAGAGACCCAGTACTTC. Translation gives CASSYLPGGTQETQYF. This rearrangement joins TRBV11-1 to TRBJ2-5; TRBD2 matches 8 bases. Germline V gene lookup returns CDR1 SGHAT and CDR2 FQDESV (reference sequence). The CDR3 length is 16 residues. Losses at the gene ends were 4 bases for V and 2 bases for J; bases not matched to a gene: 9.

The chain carries TRBV19 and TRBJ2-7; TRBD2 is a possible D gene (6 bases). Germline V gene lookup returns CDR1 LNHDA and CDR2 SQIVND (reference sequence). Trimming took 2 bases from V and 2 from J, leaving 16 bases between them. This CDR3 comprises 16 residues. This CDR3 reads CASSISGGGYPYEQYF. The DNA for the CDR3 is TGTGCCAGTAGTATAAGTGGAGGAGGGTATCCCTACGAGCAGTACTTC.

The chain joins TRBV5-6 to TRBJ1-2, with D possibly TRBD1 on 6 matching bases. The V end was cut by 3 bases, the J end by 2 bases, with 11 bases between. The CDR3 contains 14 residues. Germline V gives CDR1 SGHDT, CDR2 YYEEEE. CDR3 bases: TGTGCCAGCAGCTCGTTCACAGGGAACTATGGCTACACCTTC. Translation gives CASSSFTGNYGYTF.

The chain joins TRBV6-2 or TRBV6-3 to TRBJ2-3; TRBD2 aligns across 7 bases. CDR1 is MNHEY and CDR2 is SVGEGT in the germline V gene. CDR3 length: 15 amino acids. Trimming at V came to 2 bases and at J to 5 bases, leaving 7 bases not matched to a gene. CDR3 DNA sequence: TGTGCCAGCAGTTACGGGATAGCGGGCGAAGATACGCAGTATTTT. It is translated as CASSYGIAGEDTQYF.

The chain links TRBV7-2 to TRBJ1-5; 8 bases align to TRBD1. This CDR3 spans 16 amino acids. The V segment lost 1 base and the J segment 3 bases; nucleotides outside the gene matches: 5. The germline V gene has CDR1 SGHTA and CDR2 FQGNSA. In DNA, the CDR3 is TGTGCCAGCAGCTTAGGGACAGGGAATTCCAATCAGCCCCAGCATTTT. Translation: CASSLGTGNSNQPQHF.

This chain links TRBV20-1 with TRBJ1-1, with TRBD1 as a possible D gene (5 bases). The CDR3 contains 14 residues. V was clipped by 3 bases and J by 4 bases, with 15 bases between them. Germline V gene sequence: CDR1 DFQATT, CDR2 SNEGSKA (reference sequence). The CDR3 region is CSASRAGGGTEAFF. CDR3 nucleotides: TGCAGTGCTAGTAGGGCGGGCGGGGGCACTGAAGCTTTCTTT.

The chain combines TRBV5-8 with TRBJ2-3, with TRBD2 identical over 9 bases. There are 12 residues in the CDR3. Germline CDR1 and CDR2: SGHTS and YDEGEE. V dropped 4 bases and J dropped 9; count of bases not matched to a gene: 3. This chain's CDR3 is CASSVTSGTQYF. The CDR3 region has the DNA TGTGCCAGCAGCGTAACTAGCGGGACGCAGTATTTT.

The chain links TRBV7-9 to TRBJ2-1; tentatively, D is TRBD2 (6 bases). With 5 bases removed from V and 0 bases from J, the gap between germline ends came to 14 bases. CDR1 is SEHNR and CDR2 is FQNEAQ in the germline V gene (reference sequence). This CDR3 is 16 amino acids long. CDR3 sequence reads: CASSAARGSSYNEQFF. The CDR3, as DNA: TGTGCCAGCAGCGCCGCCCGGGGGAGCTCCTACAATGAGCAGTTCTTC.

The gene calls are TRBV27 and TRBJ1-6; possibly TRBD1 for D (5 bases). This CDR3 has 13 residues. Germline-derived CDR1 and CDR2 are MNHEY and SMNVEV (reference sequence). Trimming removed 6 bases at V and 5 bases at J, with 8 bases between. CDR3 in amino acids: CASRVGDNSPLHF. For the CDR3, the DNA is TGTGCCAGCAGAGTAGGGGATAATTCACCCCTCCACTTT.